This is a list of T cell receptor beta chains from one sample in a study of shared clonotypes between healthy human individuals. The table came from immunoSEQ multiplex PCR; TCRdb's copy has only in-frame clones and leaves some out. The sample yields 2 million to 2.5 million clones, over 85% seen once. Sample: naive CD4+ T cells from PBMCs. The source of these receptors is a man younger than 35 in good health. Some clones in this sample may be carry-over from other donors' samples. Each CDR3 is given with its conserved first and last residue. A D gene is named only where the DNA matches it firmly. Clone size, where shown, is once, few, many, or a class for clones that have expanded.

J | D | size | V | CDR3 | DNA
TRBJ2-7 | TRBD2 | - | TRBV4-1 | CASRRLAGVQWGDEQYF | TGCGCCAGCCGTCGCCTAGCGGGAGTTCAGTGGGGGGACGAGCAGTACTTC
TRBJ2-7 | TRBD2 | - | TRBV6-1 | CASRGSGRTPYEQYF | TGTGCCAGCAGAGGTAGCGGGAGGACCCCCTACGAGCAGTACTTC
TRBJ2-5 | TRBD1 | - | TRBV10-1 | CASSPDRGQETQYF | TGCGCCAGCAGCCCAGACAGGGGTCAAGAGACCCAGTACTTC
TRBJ2-7 | - | - | TRBV20-1 | CSVPRYEQYF | TGCAGTGTCCCCCGGTACGAGCAGTACTTC
TRBJ1-1 | TRBD1 | - | TRBV28 | CASSLGMGQSNTEAFF | TGTGCCAGCAGTTTAGGGATGGGACAGTCTAACACTGAAGCTTTCTTT
TRBJ2-3 | TRBD2 | - | TRBV5-1 | CASSLRAGGTDTQYF | TGCGCCAGCAGCTTGAGGGCGGGAGGTACAGATACGCAGTATTTT
TRBJ2-4 | - | - | TRBV30 | CAWSQQGGGNIQYF | TGTGCCTGGAGTCAGCAGGGAGGAGGAAACATTCAGTACTTC
TRBJ2-3 | TRBD2 | - | TRBV2 | CASSGGRVGDTQYF | TGTGCCAGCTCCGGCGGGAGGGTGGGGGATACGCAGTATTTT
TRBJ1-2 | - | - | TRBV6-1 | CASVPNRVWGGYTF | TGTGCCAGCGTTCCAAACAGGGTATGGGGTGGCTACACCTTC
TRBJ2-7 | - | - | TRBV18 | CASSEGTPWVQYF | TGTGCCAGCTCGGAAGGGACTCCGTGGGTGCAGTACTTC
TRBJ2-7 | - | - | TRBV5-1 | CASSQPGFEQYF | TGCGCCAGCAGCCAGCCAGGCTTCGAGCAGTACTTC
TRBJ1-5 | - | - | TRBV28 | CASSLDGRGDQPQHF | TGTGCCAGCAGTTTGGATGGCAGAGGAGATCAGCCCCAGCATTTT
TRBJ1-1 | TRBD1 | - | TRBV30 | CAWSVPDRGLTEAFF | TGTGCCTGGAGTGTACCAGACAGGGGGCTCACTGAAGCTTTCTTT
TRBJ2-7 | - | - | TRBV5-1 | CASSFAGTVYEQYF | TGCGCCAGCAGCTTTGCAGGGACTGTCTACGAGCAGTACTTC
TRBJ1-1 | - | - | TRBV2 | CASSIEMNTEAFF | TGTGCCAGCAGCATAGAGATGAACACTGAAGCTTTCTTT
TRBJ2-3 | TRBD2 | - | TRBV29-1 | CSVEFLAGGRDTQYF | TGCAGCGTTGAGTTTTTAGCGGGAGGGCGAGATACGCAGTATTTT
TRBJ2-7 | - | few | TRBV6-5 | CASSYNRVPTYEQYF | TGTGCCAGCAGTTACAACCGGGTCCCGACCTACGAGCAGTACTTC
TRBJ2-7 | - | - | TRBV7-8 | CASSKEAGGVYEQYF | TGTGCCAGCAGCAAAGAAGCGGGTGGGGTCTACGAGCAGTACTTC
TRBJ1-3 | - | - | TRBV21-1 | CASSTRMDREGPGPSGNTIYF | TGTGCCAGCAGCACGAGAATGGACAGGGAAGGGCCCGGACCCTCGGGAAACACCATATATTTT
TRBJ2-5 | TRBD1 | - | TRBV2 | CASSEGTGRETQYF | TGTGCCAGCAGTGAAGGGACAGGGCGAGAGACCCAGTACTTC
TRBJ2-1 | - | - | TRBV5-1 | CASSLVGAPVNNEQFF | TGCGCCAGCAGCTTGGTAGGCGCCCCAGTAAACAATGAGCAGTTCTTC
TRBJ1-5 | - | few | TRBV25-1 | CASSGAGSQPQHF | TGTGCCAGCAGTGGGGCAGGGAGTCAGCCCCAGCATTTT
TRBJ1-1 | TRBD1 | few | TRBV18 | CASSPQVTGGTTEAFF | TGTGCCAGCTCACCACAGGTGACAGGGGGGACCACTGAAGCTTTCTTT
TRBJ1-1 | TRBD1 | - | TRBV7-8 | CASSWDRDGTEAFF | TGTGCCAGCAGCTGGGACAGGGATGGCACTGAAGCTTTCTTT
TRBJ1-5 | - | - | TRBV9 | CASSVESDYGQPQHF | TGTGCCAGCAGCGTAGAATCGGATTATGGTCAGCCCCAGCATTTT
TRBJ2-5 | - | - | TRBV29-1 | CSVDKGGETQYF | TGCAGCGTTGATAAGGGGGGCGAGACCCAGTACTTC
TRBJ2-1 | TRBD2 | - | TRBV7-9 | CASSRRTSGSYNEQFF | TGTGCCAGCAGCAGGAGGACTAGCGGGAGCTACAATGAGCAGTTCTTC
TRBJ1-1 | - | - | TRBV5-1 | CASSLEGSGTEAFF | TGCGCCAGCAGCTTGGAAGGGTCCGGGACTGAAGCTTTCTTT
TRBJ1-1 | - | once | TRBV15 | CATSRALDRSTEAFF | TGTGCCACCAGCAGAGCCCTAGACAGATCTACTGAAGCTTTCTTT
TRBJ2-5 | - | - | TRBV7-2 | CASSLRSWDTYQETQYF | TGTGCCAGCAGCTTAAGGAGTTGGGACACATACCAAGAGACCCAGTACTTC
TRBJ1-4 | TRBD1 | - | TRBV18 | CASSRTGEGYTEKLFF | TGTGCCAGCTCCCGGACAGGTGAAGGCTACACTGAAAAACTGTTTTTT
TRBJ1-2 | - | - | TRBV6-1 | CASSQINYGYTF | TGTGCCAGCAGCCAGATTAACTATGGCTACACCTTC
TRBJ2-1 | TRBD1 | - | TRBV19 | CASTPRGQGFYEQFF | TGTGCCAGTACCCCCAGGGGGCAGGGATTTTATGAGCAGTTCTTC
TRBJ1-2 | TRBD1 | - | TRBV29-1 | CSGGQGDNYGYTF | TGCAGCGGAGGACAGGGTGATAACTATGGCTACACCTTC
TRBJ2-7 | TRBD2 | - | TRBV5-1 | CASSGTSGSYEQYF | TGCGCCAGCAGCGGGACTAGCGGGAGCTACGAGCAGTACTTC
TRBJ1-3 | - | - | TRBV7-2 | CASSSRATSGNTIYF | TGTGCCAGCAGCAGCCGGGCCACCTCTGGAAACACCATATATTTT
TRBJ2-5 | - | - | TRBV6-6 | CASSYLGWGRETQYF | TGTGCCAGCAGTTACTTGGGCTGGGGGAGAGAGACCCAGTACTTC
TRBJ2-1 | TRBD2 | - | TRBV5-4 | CASQTGGPQPSSYNEQFF | TGTGCCAGTCAAACGGGAGGGCCGCAACCGAGCTCCTACAATGAGCAGTTCTTC
TRBJ2-7 | - | - | TRBV11-2 | CASRSRGGTYEQYF | TGTGCCAGCAGATCACGAGGGGGTACCTACGAGCAGTACTTC
TRBJ1-2 | - | - | TRBV10-3 | CAISAYREDGYTF | TGTGCCATCAGTGCTTACAGGGAGGATGGCTACACCTTC
TRBJ2-7 | - | - | TRBV18 | CASSPTTGSLEQYF | TGTGCCAGCTCACCGACGACTGGCTCGCTCGAGCAGTACTTC
TRBJ2-5 | - | - | TRBV2 | CASSEGQGGRTQYF | TGTGCCAGCAGTGAAGGGCAGGGCGGACGGACCCAGTACTTC